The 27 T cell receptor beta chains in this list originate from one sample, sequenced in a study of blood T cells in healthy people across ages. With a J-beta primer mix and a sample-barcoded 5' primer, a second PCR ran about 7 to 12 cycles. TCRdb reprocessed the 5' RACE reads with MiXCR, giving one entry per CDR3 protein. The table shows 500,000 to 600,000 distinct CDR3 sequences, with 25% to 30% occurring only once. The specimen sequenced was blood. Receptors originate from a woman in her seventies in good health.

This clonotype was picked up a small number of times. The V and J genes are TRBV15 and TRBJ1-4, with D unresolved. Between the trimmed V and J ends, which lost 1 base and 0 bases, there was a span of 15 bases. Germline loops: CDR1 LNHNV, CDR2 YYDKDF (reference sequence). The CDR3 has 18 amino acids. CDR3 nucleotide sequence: TGTGCCACCAGCAGAGGAAGTGCCACGAGCACAACTAATGAAAAACTGTTTTTT. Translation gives CATSRGSATSTTNEKLFF.

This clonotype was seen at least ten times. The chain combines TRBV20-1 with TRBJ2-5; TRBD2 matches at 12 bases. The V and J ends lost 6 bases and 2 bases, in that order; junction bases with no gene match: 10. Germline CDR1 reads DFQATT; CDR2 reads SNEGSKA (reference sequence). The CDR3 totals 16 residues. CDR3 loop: CSATLRLAGVQETQYF. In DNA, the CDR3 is TGCAGTGCCACCTTAAGACTAGCGGGGGTACAAGAGACCCAGTACTTC.

The DNA of the CDR3 is TGTGCCAGCAGCTTAGACAGGCCCGTCTCTGGAAACACCATATATTTT. Residues: CASSLDRPVSGNTIYF. The V gene is TRBV7-2, the J gene TRBJ1-3, with D possibly matching TRBD1 (5 bases). The germline gives CDR1 SGHTA, CDR2 FQGNSA. Trimming shortened V by 1 base and J by 0 bases, and 10 bases separated the two germline ends. The CDR3 runs 16 residues.

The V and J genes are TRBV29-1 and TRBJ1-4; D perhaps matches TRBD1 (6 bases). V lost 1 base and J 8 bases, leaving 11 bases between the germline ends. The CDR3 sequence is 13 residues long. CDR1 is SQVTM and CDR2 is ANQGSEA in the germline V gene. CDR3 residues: CSVEVGGAEKLFF. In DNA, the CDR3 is TGCAGCGTTGAAGTTGGGGGCGCGGAAAAACTGTTTTTT.

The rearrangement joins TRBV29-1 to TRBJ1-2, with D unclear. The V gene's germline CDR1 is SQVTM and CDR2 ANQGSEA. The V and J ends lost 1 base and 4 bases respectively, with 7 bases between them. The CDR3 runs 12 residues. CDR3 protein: CSVEGGSYGYTF. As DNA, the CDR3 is TGCAGCGTTGAAGGAGGCAGCTATGGCTACACCTTC.

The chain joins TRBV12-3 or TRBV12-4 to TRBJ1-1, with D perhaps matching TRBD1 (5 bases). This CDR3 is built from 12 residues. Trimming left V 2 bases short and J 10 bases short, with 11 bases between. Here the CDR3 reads CASSLLGVAAFF. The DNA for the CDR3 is TGTGCCAGCAGTTTATTGGGGGTAGCAGCTTTCTTT.

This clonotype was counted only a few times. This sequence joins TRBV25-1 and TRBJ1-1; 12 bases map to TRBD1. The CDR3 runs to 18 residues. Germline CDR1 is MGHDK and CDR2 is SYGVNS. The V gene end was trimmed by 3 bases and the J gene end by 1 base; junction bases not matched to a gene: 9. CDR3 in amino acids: CASSEVPGQGARNTEAFF. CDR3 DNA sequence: TGTGCCAGCAGTGAGGTACCGGGACAGGGGGCTAGGAACACTGAAGCTTTCTTT.

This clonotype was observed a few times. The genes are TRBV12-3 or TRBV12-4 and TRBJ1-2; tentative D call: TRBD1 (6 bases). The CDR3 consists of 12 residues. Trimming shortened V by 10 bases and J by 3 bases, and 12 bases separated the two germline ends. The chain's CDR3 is CATVDSYYGYTF. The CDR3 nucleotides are TGTGCCACCGTGGACAGTTACTATGGCTACACCTTC.

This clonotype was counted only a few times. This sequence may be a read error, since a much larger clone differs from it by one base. CDR3 amino acids: CASSLGLGTEQYF. DNA of the CDR3: TGCGCCAGCAGCTTAGGATTGGGAACCGAGCAGTACTTC. The rearrangement uses TRBV5-1 and TRBJ2-5; D is undetermined. Judging by the DNA end, TRBJ2-7 fits better; the J call may be wrong. Per germline, CDR1 SGHRS and CDR2 YFSETQ. The CDR3 consists of 13 residues.

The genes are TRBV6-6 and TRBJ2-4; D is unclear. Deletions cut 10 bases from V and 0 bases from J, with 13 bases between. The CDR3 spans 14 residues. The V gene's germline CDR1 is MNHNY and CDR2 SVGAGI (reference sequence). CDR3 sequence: CATLDTLAKNIQYF. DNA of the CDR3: TGTGCCACCCTCGACACCCTAGCCAAAAACATTCAGTACTTC.

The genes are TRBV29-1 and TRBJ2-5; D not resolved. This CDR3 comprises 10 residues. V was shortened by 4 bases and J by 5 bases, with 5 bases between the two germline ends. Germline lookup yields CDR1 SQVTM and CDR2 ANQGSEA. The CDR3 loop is CSVGVETQYF. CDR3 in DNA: TGCAGCGTTGGCGTGGAGACCCAGTACTTC.

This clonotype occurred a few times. CDR3 region: CASSPGGRNEKLFF. DNA for the CDR3: TGTGCCAGCAGCCCCGGTGGGCGTAATGAAAAACTGTTTTTT. This chain joins TRBV7-2 and TRBJ1-4; no clear D. This CDR3 region has 14 residues. Germline V lookup: CDR1 SGHTA, CDR2 FQGNSA. The V end was cut by 5 bases, the J end by 4 bases, with 11 bases between.

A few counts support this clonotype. CDR3 DNA sequence: TGTGCCAGCAGCCAAGAGGCCCGACAGGGCTTCGGGGGGCAGTACTTC. Translation: CASSQEARQGFGGQYF. V gene TRBV4-2 combines with J gene TRBJ2-7; a weak D match, TRBD1 (7 bases). CDR1 and CDR2 from the germline V gene are LGHNA and YNFKEQ. The CDR3 consists of 16 residues. Between the trimmed V and J ends, which lost 0 bases and 9 bases, there was a span of 21 bases.

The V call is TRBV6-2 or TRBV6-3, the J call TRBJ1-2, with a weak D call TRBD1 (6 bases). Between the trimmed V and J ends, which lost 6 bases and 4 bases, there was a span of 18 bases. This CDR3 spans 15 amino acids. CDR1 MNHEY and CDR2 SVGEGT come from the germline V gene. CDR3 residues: CASRTGQLQRYGYTF. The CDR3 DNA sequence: TGTGCCAGCAGGACCGGACAGTTACAGCGCTATGGCTACACCTTC.

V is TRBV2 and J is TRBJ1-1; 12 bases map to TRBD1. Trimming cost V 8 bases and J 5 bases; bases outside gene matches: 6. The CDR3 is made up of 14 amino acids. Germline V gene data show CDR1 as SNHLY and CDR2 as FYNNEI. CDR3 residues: CASGGQGARTEAFF. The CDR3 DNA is TGTGCCAGCGGGGGACAGGGGGCGCGGACTGAAGCTTTCTTT.

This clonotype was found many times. CDR3 nucleotide sequence: TGTGCCAGCAGCCAACGGGACTTCCAAGAGACCCAGTACTTC. It yields the protein CASSQRDFQETQYF. V is TRBV14 and J is TRBJ2-5; TRBD2 is a possible D gene (6 bases). The CDR3 totals 14 residues. The V gene lost 2 bases and the J gene lost 1 base, with 8 bases spanning the gap. Germline-derived CDR1 and CDR2 are SGHDN and FVKESK.

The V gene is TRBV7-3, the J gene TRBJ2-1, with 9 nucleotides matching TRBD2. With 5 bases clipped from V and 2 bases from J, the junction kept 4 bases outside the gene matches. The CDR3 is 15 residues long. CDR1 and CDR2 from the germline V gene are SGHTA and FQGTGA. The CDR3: CASSPLAGPYNEQFF. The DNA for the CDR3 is TGTGCCAGCAGCCCCCTAGCGGGGCCCTACAATGAGCAGTTCTTC.

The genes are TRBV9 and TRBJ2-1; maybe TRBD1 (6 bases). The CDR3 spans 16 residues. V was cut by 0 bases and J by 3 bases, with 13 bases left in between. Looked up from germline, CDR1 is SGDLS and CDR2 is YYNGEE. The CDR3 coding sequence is TGTGCCAGCAGCGTAGAAGGGGGACCCTACTACAATGAGCAGTTCTTC. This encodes CASSVEGGPYYNEQFF.

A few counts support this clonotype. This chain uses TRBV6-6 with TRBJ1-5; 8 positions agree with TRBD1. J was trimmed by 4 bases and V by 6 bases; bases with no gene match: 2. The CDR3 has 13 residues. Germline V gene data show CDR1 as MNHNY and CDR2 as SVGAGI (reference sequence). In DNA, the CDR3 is TGTGCCAGCAGGAACAGGGGGAATCAGCCCCAGCATTTT. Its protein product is CASRNRGNQPQHF.

This CDR3 reads CSAGQQGATEAFF. Here the CDR3 DNA reads TGCAGTGCTGGACAACAGGGGGCAACTGAAGCTTTCTTT. This chain links TRBV20-1 with TRBJ1-1, with 9 bases matching TRBD1. Germline V gives CDR1 DFQATT, CDR2 SNEGSKA (reference sequence). Trimming took 5 bases from V and 5 from J; bases not matched to a gene: 6. This CDR3 is 13 amino acids long.

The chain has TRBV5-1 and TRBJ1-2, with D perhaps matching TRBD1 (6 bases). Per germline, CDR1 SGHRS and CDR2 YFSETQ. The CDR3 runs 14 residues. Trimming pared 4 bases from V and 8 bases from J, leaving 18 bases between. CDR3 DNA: TGCGCCAGCAGCCCTACTACAGGGTCTCTCGGCTACACCTTC. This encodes CASSPTTGSLGYTF.

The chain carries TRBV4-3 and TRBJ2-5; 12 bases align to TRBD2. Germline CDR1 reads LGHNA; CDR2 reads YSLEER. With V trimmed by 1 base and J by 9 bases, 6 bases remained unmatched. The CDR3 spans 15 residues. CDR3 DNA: TGCGCCAGCAGCCAAGCGGCTAGCGGGGGGGCCCCCCAGTACTTC. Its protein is CASSQAASGGAPQYF.

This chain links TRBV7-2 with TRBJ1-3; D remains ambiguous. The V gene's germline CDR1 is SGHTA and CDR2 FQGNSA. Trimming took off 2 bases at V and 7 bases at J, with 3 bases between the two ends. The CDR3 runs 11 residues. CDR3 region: CASSLFNTIYF. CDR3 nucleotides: TGTGCCAGCAGCTTATTCAACACCATATATTTT.

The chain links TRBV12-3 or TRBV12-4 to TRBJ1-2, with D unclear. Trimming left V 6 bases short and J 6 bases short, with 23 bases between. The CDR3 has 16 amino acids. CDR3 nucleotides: TGTGCCAGCAGCCAAGGACGGCGAAACCCCCGGGATGGCTACACCTTC. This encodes CASSQGRRNPRDGYTF.

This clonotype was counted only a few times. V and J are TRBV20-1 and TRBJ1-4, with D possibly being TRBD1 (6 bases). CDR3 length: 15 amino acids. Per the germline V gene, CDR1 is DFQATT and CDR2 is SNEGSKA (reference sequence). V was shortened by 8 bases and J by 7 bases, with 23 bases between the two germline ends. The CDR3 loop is CSTRVKGGLGEKLFF. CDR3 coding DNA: TGCAGTACAAGGGTAAAGGGGGGACTCGGTGAAAAACTGTTTTTT.

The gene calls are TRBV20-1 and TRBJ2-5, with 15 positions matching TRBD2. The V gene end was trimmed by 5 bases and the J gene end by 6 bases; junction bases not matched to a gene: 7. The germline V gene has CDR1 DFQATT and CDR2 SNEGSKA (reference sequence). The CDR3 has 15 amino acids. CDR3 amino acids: CSASGLAGGKKTQYF. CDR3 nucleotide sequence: TGCAGTGCTTCGGGACTAGCGGGGGGTAAGAAGACCCAGTACTTC.

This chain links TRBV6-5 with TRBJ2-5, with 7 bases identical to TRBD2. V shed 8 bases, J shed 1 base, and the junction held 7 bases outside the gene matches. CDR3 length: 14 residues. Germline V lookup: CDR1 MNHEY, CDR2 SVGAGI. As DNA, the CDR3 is TGTGCCAGCTTTCTAGCGGAGCCCCAAGAGACCCAGTACTTC. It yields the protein CASFLAEPQETQYF.